What follows describes a single T cell receptor (beta chain). The data are from a study of OX40 agonist ivuxolimab in advanced cancers. Study background: Under the entry rules, prior anti-PD-1, anti-PD-L1 or anti-CTLA-4 therapy was allowed, and roughly 41% had some.

This CDR3 is built from 16 residues. Germline values: CDR1 SGHNT, CDR2 YYREEE (reference sequence). TCRdb keeps only in-frame clones here, not all; method: immunoSEQ multiplex PCR. The top ten hold about 2.3% of the sample, which has approximately 82,000 clones, approximately 89% seen once. The sample in question was CD4+ or CD8+ T cells sorted from blood, obtained in a trial of the OX40 agonist ivuxolimab. The gene calls are TRBV5-4 and TRBJ2-5, with D perhaps matching TRBD1 (5 bases). The assigned J gene may be wrong: the sequence end matches TRBJ2-7 better. The sequence came from an adult with an advanced solid tumor such as melanoma, head and neck, liver or kidney cancer. The CDR3: CASSNAKVGPGYEQYF. The DNA of the CDR3 is TGTGCCAGCAGTAACGCAAAAGTGGGGCCTGGGTACGAGCAGTACTTC.